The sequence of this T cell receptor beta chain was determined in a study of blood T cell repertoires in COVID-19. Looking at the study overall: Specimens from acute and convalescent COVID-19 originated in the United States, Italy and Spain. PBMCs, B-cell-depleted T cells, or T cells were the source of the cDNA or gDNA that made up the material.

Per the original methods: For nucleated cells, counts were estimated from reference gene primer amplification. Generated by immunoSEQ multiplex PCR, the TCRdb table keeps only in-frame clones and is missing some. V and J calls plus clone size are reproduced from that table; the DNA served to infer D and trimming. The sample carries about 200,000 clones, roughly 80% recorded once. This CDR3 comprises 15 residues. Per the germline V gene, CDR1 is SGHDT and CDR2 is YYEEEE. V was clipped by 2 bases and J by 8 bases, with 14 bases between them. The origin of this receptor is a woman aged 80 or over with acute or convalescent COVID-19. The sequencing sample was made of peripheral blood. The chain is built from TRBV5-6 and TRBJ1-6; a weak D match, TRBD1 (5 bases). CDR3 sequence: CASSFGGLGDSPLHF. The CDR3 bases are TGTGCCAGCAGCTTCGGGGGTCTGGGGGATTCACCCCTCCACTTT.